This T cell receptor (beta chain) was found in a study of CD8+ T cells in alopecia areata. Across the study: Each day, treated patients took oral tofacitinib twice, at 5 to 10 mg per dose. Tofacitinib continued for 6 to 18 months and was then withheld for 6 months.

This clone was counted only a few times. Treatment defined: oral pan-JAK inhibitor, 5-10 mg twice daily. The length of the CDR3 is 13 residues. Germline CDR1 reads KGHSH; CDR2 reads LQKENI. Trimming stripped 4 bases from V and 1 base from J, with 7 bases between. Once RNA had been extracted, it was reverse transcribed into cDNA to act as the sequencing template. This table comes from immunoSEQ multiplex PCR, and its TCRdb copy is limited to in-frame clones, with some not included. The table lists 170,000 or so clones, 50% to 70% of them singletons. The receptor was isolated from a human donor with alopecia areata. This sample comprised CD4+ T cells sorted from blood, obtained at week 4, from a patient treated with tofacitinib. The genes are TRBV18 and TRBJ1-1; no firm D call. In nucleotides, the CDR3 is TGTGCCAGCTCACACGATTCGAACACTGAAGCTTTCTTT. Translation gives CASSHDSNTEAFF.